Below, 3 T cell receptor beta chains from the same sample are listed, as sequenced in a study of OX40 agonist ivuxolimab in advanced cancers. Produced via immunoSEQ multiplex PCR; TCRdb's table is partial and in-frame only. The table lists approximately 86,000 clones, 92% of them singletons. The material was CD4+ or CD8+ T cells sorted from blood, obtained in a trial of the OX40 agonist ivuxolimab. These receptors were collected from an adult with an advanced solid tumor such as melanoma, head and neck, liver or kidney cancer.

V and J are TRBV9 and TRBJ2-5, with no clear D. The CDR3 contains 13 residues. Trimming pared 3 bases from V and 2 bases from J, leaving 8 bases between. Germline V gives CDR1 SGDLS, CDR2 YYNGEE. In DNA form, the CDR3 reads TGTGCCAGCAGCGAAGCGCCACAAGAGACCCAGTACTTC. It translates to CASSEAPQETQYF. Combining the CDR3 with reference TRBV9 and TRBJ2-5 gives the whole variable domain DSGVTQTPKHLITATGQRVTLRCSPRSGDLSVYWYQQSLDQGLQFLIQYYNGEERAKGNILERFSAQQFPDLHSELNLSSLELGDSALYFCASSEAPQETQYFGPGTRLLVL.

V and J are TRBV4-1 and TRBJ2-3; 12 bases are a match to TRBD2. CDR1 is MGHRA and CDR2 is YSYEKL in the germline V gene. After removal of 5 bases from V and 0 bases from J, the junction contained 21 bases not matched to a gene. The CDR3 is 22 amino acids. CDR3 coding DNA: TGCGCCAGCAGCGCAAAGATTTTAGCAGCCGGACTAGCGGGAACTAGCACAGATACGCAGTATTTT. This encodes CASSAKILAAGLAGTSTDTQYF.

The chain is built from TRBV11-2 and TRBJ2-1; D is possibly TRBD1 or TRBD2 (5 bases each). Germline CDR1 SGHAT, CDR2 FQNNGV. With 5 bases removed from V and 4 bases from J, the gap between germline ends came to 15 bases. The CDR3 loop spans 15 amino acids. The CDR3 nucleotides read TGTGCCAGCAGCCCCCGGGACGGACGTTACAATGAGCAGTTCTTC. This encodes CASSPRDGRYNEQFF. Full variable domain (rest looked up from reference TRBV11-2 and TRBJ2-1): EAGVAQSPRYKIIEKRQSVAFWCNPISGHATLYWYQQILGQGPKLLIQFQNNGVVDDSQLPKDRFSAERLKGVDSTLKIQPAKLEDSAVYLCASSPRDGRYNEQFFGPGTRLTVL.